The 26 T cell receptor beta chains listed next were all sequenced from one sample in a study of cytomegalovirus exposure and HLA in healthy donors. The PCR employed 60 Vbeta primers together with 13 Jbeta primers. TCRdb's copy holds only in-frame clones and misses some; the assay was immunoSEQ multiplex PCR. The table records 100,000 to 150,000 clones, around 80% of them present only once. Specimen: PBMCs. The source is a female donor in good health and CMV-seronegative.

The rearrangement uses TRBV5-1 and TRBJ2-1, with 14 bases fitting TRBD2. V dropped 4 bases and J dropped 2; count of bases not matched to a gene: 5. From germline, CDR1 is SGHRS and CDR2 YFSETQ. The CDR3 runs 17 residues. The CDR3: CASSPKGLAGAYNEQFF. CDR3 DNA sequence: TGCGCCAGCAGCCCAAAGGGACTAGCGGGAGCCTACAATGAGCAGTTCTTC.

The J gene is TRBJ1-5, the V gene TRBV10-1; TRBD1 agrees at 7 bases. The CDR3 spans 15 residues. V shed 5 bases, J shed 2 bases, and the junction held 6 bases outside the gene matches. Germline CDR1 WNHNN, CDR2 SYGVQD (reference sequence). As DNA, the CDR3 is TGCGCCAGCAGTAGCAGGGGGACTCGCAATCAGCCCCAGCATTTT. This translates into CASSSRGTRNQPQHF.

The V call is TRBV5-1, the J call TRBJ2-7; 7 bases map to TRBD1. The CDR3 contains 15 residues. From germline, CDR1 is SGHRS and CDR2 YFSETQ. Losses at the gene ends were 0 bases for V and 2 bases for J; bases not matched to a gene: 5. The CDR3, as DNA: TGCGCCAGCAGCTTGGCGTGGGACAGCCCCTACGAGCAGTACTTC. Translation gives CASSLAWDSPYEQYF.

This clone was detected only once. The J gene is TRBJ1-1, the V gene TRBV5-1; no clear D. V dropped 2 bases and J dropped 4 bases, with 15 bases sitting between them. Germline V CDR1 and CDR2: SGHRS, YFSETQ. This CDR3 is 15 amino acids long. CDR3: CASSFTSVVGTEAFF. DNA for the CDR3: TGCGCCAGCAGCTTCACTAGCGTGGTGGGCACTGAAGCTTTCTTT.

This clone was counted a few times. Here the CDR3 DNA reads TGTGCCAGCAGCCGAGAAATTAGGGGGTACGAGCAGTACTTC. Amino acid sequence: CASSREIRGYEQYF. The chain carries TRBV7-2 and TRBJ2-7, with TRBD1 as a possible D gene (6 bases). This CDR3 is 14 amino acids long. Germline CDR1 SGHTA, CDR2 FQGNSA. Trimming cost V 5 bases and J 4 bases, with 15 bases left between them. Full variable domain (remainder filled in from reference TRBV7-2 and TRBJ2-7): GAGVSQSPSNKVTEKGKDVELRCDPISGHTALYWYRQSLGQGLEFLIYFQGNSAPDKSGLPSDRFSAERTGGSVSTLTIQRTQQEDSAVYLCASSREIRGYEQYFGPGTRLTVT.

The chain combines TRBV6-1 with TRBJ1-2, with 8 bases matching TRBD1. The V gene end was trimmed by 6 bases and the J gene end by 4 bases; junction bases not matched to a gene: 7. This CDR3 comprises 14 residues. Germline CDR1 MNHNS, CDR2 SASEGT. The CDR3 coding sequence is TGTGCCAGCAGGGGGACAGGAGGGGGCTATGGCTACACCTTC. Encoded protein: CASRGTGGGYGYTF.

This clone has just one count. The CDR3 region has the DNA TGTGCCAGCAGTGAAGAACCGGGAGCCGGGGAGCTGTTTTTT. Its protein is CASSEEPGAGELFF. The V gene is TRBV6-1, the J gene TRBJ2-2; D perhaps matches TRBD2 (6 bases). Trimming took 1 base from V and 6 from J, leaving 9 bases between them. Germline values: CDR1 MNHNS, CDR2 SASEGT. The CDR3 has 14 residues.

The chain recombines TRBV4-1 with TRBJ2-7; 8 bases line up with TRBD2. The germline V gene encodes CDR1 MGHRA and CDR2 YSYEKL. V lost 0 bases, J lost 6 bases, and 10 bases stayed unmatched. CDR3 length: 16 residues. CDR3 sequence: CASSQDGSGRTVEQYF. The CDR3 nucleotides are TGCGCCAGCAGCCAAGATGGAAGCGGGAGAACGGTCGAGCAGTACTTC.

The gene calls are TRBV4-2 and TRBJ1-2, with D tentatively TRBD1 (6 bases). V was pared by 0 bases and J by 5 bases, with 13 bases between. CDR1 and CDR2 from the germline V gene are LGHNA and YNFKEQ. CDR3 length: 15 residues. This chain's CDR3 is CASSQDLQGIYGYTF. The CDR3, as DNA: TGTGCCAGCAGCCAAGATCTACAGGGTATATATGGCTACACCTTC.

The chain uses TRBV15 and TRBJ2-7, with TRBD1 matching 7 bases. Germline loops: CDR1 LNHNV, CDR2 YYDKDF (reference sequence). The CDR3 spans 16 residues. J was trimmed by 1 base and V by 1 base; bases with no gene match: 7. The CDR3 is CATSRVGTGVSYEQYF. CDR3 bases: TGTGCCACCAGCAGAGTTGGCACAGGGGTGTCCTACGAGCAGTACTTC.

The chain uses TRBV30 and TRBJ1-2, with D unresolved. Trimming took 3 bases from V and 9 from J, leaving 11 bases between them. This CDR3 region has 11 residues. Per the germline V gene, CDR1 is GTSNPN and CDR2 is SVGIG (reference sequence). The CDR3: CAWSNGRRYTF. DNA for the CDR3: TGTGCCTGGAGCAATGGCCGCCGCTACACCTTC.

The J gene is TRBJ1-1, the V gene TRBV5-6; D is unclear. The CDR3 totals 16 residues. CDR1 is SGHDT, CDR2 YYEEEE, per germline. The V end was cut by 4 bases, the J end by 0 bases, with 16 bases between. As DNA, the CDR3 is TGTGCCAGCAGCCTCTACAGCCCGTACCTGAACACTGAAGCTTTCTTT. It translates to CASSLYSPYLNTEAFF.

The rearrangement uses TRBV2 and TRBJ2-4; D possibly corresponds to TRBD1 (6 bases). Trimming shortened V by 5 bases and J by 5 bases, and 13 bases separated the two germline ends. The CDR3 covers 14 residues. CDR1 SNHLY and CDR2 FYNNEI come from the germline V gene. The chain's CDR3 is CASSQGLGQNIQYF. CDR3 in DNA: TGTGCCAGCAGTCAGGGGTTAGGCCAAAACATTCAGTACTTC. The entire variable domain, with the rest obtained from reference TRBV2 and TRBJ2-4, is as follows: EPEVTQTPSHQVTQMGQEVILRCVPISNHLYFYWYRQILGQKVEFLVSFYNNEISEKSEIFDDQFSVERPDGSNFTLKIRSTKLEDSAMYFCASSQGLGQNIQYFGAGTRLSVL.

This chain links TRBV4-3 with TRBJ2-3; 12 bases fit TRBD2. V trimming: 4 bases; J trimming: 5 bases; junction bases outside the gene matches: 1. The CDR3 is made up of 14 amino acids. The germline gives CDR1 LGHNA, CDR2 YSLEER. Here the CDR3 DNA reads TGCGCCAGCAGCCGGGGACTAGCGGGAGATACGCAGTATTTT. Protein sequence: CASSRGLAGDTQYF.

V is TRBV28 and J is TRBJ2-1; perhaps TRBD1 as D (5 bases). CDR1 is MDHEN, CDR2 SYDVKM, per germline. This CDR3 region has 14 residues. Between the trimmed V and J ends, which lost 3 bases and 2 bases, there was a span of 8 bases. CDR3 bases: TGTGCCAGCAGTTTTGTACAGGCCTACAATGAGCAGTTCTTC. It codes for CASSFVQAYNEQFF. The whole variable domain, filled in from reference TRBV28 and TRBJ2-1, reads DVKVTQSSRYLVKRTGEKVFLECVQDMDHENMFWYRQDPGLGLRLIYFSYDVKMKEKGDIPEGYSVSREKKERFSLILESASTNQTSMYLCASSFVQAYNEQFFGPGTRLTVL.

The V and J genes are TRBV30 and TRBJ2-7; unclear D gene. V lost 5 bases and J lost 7, with 12 bases in between. Germline V gives CDR1 GTSNPN, CDR2 SVGIG (reference sequence). CDR3 size: 11 residues. CDR3 bases: TGTGCCTGGCGTTGGTCCGGGGAGCAGTACTTC. It codes for CAWRWSGEQYF.

This chain uses TRBV5-5 with TRBJ1-4, with 10 bases identical to TRBD1. After removal of 4 bases from V and 3 bases from J, the junction contained 3 bases not matched to a gene. Germline CDR1 is SGHKS and CDR2 is YYEKEE (reference sequence). The CDR3 loop spans 15 amino acids. The DNA of the CDR3 is TGTGCCAGCAGCCTCGGGACAGGGGCTAATGAAAAACTGTTTTTT. This encodes CASSLGTGANEKLFF.

In its sample, this clone was seen a few times. The chain uses TRBV4-2 and TRBJ1-4; 9 nucleotides line up with TRBD1. Germline CDR1 reads LGHNA; CDR2 reads YNFKEQ. The CDR3 totals 15 residues. Trimming took 4 bases from V and 2 from J; bases not matched to a gene: 2. The CDR3 spells CASSPGTGTNEKLFF. The CDR3 DNA sequence: TGTGCCAGCAGCCCTGGGACAGGGACTAATGAAAAACTGTTTTTT.

The chain employs TRBV10-3 and TRBJ2-7; TRBD2 might be the D (5 bases). The germline CDR1 and CDR2 sequences are ENHRY and SYGVKD. The CDR3 is 14 residues long. The V and J ends lost 3 bases and 6 bases respectively, with 15 bases between them. The DNA for the CDR3 is TGTGCCATCAGTGACTCCTTGGAGGTCGGCGAGCAGTACTTC. Its translation: CAISDSLEVGEQYF.

This rearrangement joins TRBV6-6 to TRBJ1-2, with TRBD1 matching 9 bases. The germline CDR1 and CDR2 sequences are MNHNY and SVGAGI (reference sequence). The CDR3 totals 13 residues. J lost 7 bases, V lost 8 bases, and 8 bases had no gene match. Here the CDR3 DNA reads TGTGCCAGCCACCCGGGACAGGGAAGTGGCTACACCTTC. This sequence encodes CASHPGQGSGYTF.

The chain combines TRBV4-2 with TRBJ2-7, with TRBD1 identical over 7 bases. J was trimmed by 2 bases and V by 3 bases; bases with no gene match: 7. In germline, CDR1 is LGHNA, CDR2 YNFKEQ. This CDR3 region has 15 residues. The CDR3 sequence: CASSQGDSSTYEQYF. DNA of the CDR3: TGTGCCAGCAGCCAGGGGGACAGTTCAACCTACGAGCAGTACTTC.

This chain links TRBV7-2 with TRBJ1-5; D gene ambiguous. Germline CDR1 is SGHTA and CDR2 is FQGNSA. V was pared by 1 base and J by 8 bases, with 12 bases between. The CDR3 length is 14 residues. The CDR3 spells CASSLGPGKEPQHF. DNA for the CDR3: TGTGCCAGCAGCTTAGGGCCGGGAAAAGAGCCCCAGCATTTT. The full variable domain, completed using reference TRBV7-2 and TRBJ1-5, is GAGVSQSPSNKVTEKGKDVELRCDPISGHTALYWYRQSLGQGLEFLIYFQGNSAPDKSGLPSDRFSAERTGGSVSTLTIQRTQQEDSAVYLCASSLGPGKEPQHFGDGTRLSIL.

This clone occurred a few times. This chain uses TRBV19 with TRBJ1-5; a possible D gene is TRBD1 (5 bases). This CDR3 contains 16 residues. CDR1 and CDR2 from the germline V gene are LNHDA and SQIVND (reference sequence). Trimming pared 8 bases from V and 0 bases from J, leaving 17 bases between. The DNA for the CDR3 is TGTGCCAGTGCTGACGGCTCGGGACTTAGCAATCAGCCCCAGCATTTT. The encoded protein is CASADGSGLSNQPQHF.

The V and J genes are TRBV28 and TRBJ2-7; 10 nucleotides line up with TRBD1. J lost 2 bases, V lost 2 bases, and 3 bases had no gene match. Germline values: CDR1 MDHEN, CDR2 SYDVKM. This CDR3 comprises 15 residues. The CDR3 DNA reads as TGTGCCAGCAGTTTAGAGGACAGGGGGGCCTACGAGCAGTACTTC. It specifies CASSLEDRGAYEQYF.

This sequence joins TRBV10-1 and TRBJ2-5; D is ambiguous. Looked up from germline, CDR1 is WNHNN and CDR2 is SYGVQD (reference sequence). Trimming removed 4 bases from V and 1 base from J, with 10 bases in between. The length of the CDR3 is 14 residues. The DNA of the CDR3 is TGCGCCAGCAGTGGCGGTCCTGCCCAAGAGACCCAGTACTTC. It translates to CASSGGPAQETQYF.

In the case of this clone: In the same sample, other DNA sequences code for this CDR3. The chain employs TRBV5-1 and TRBJ2-5, with D perhaps TRBD1 (6 bases). CDR3 size: 13 residues. With 3 bases removed from V and 2 bases from J, the gap between germline ends came to 8 bases. Germline V lookup: CDR1 SGHRS, CDR2 YFSETQ. CDR3 sequence reads: CASSSQGQETQYF. In DNA, the CDR3 is TGCGCCAGCAGCTCCCAGGGGCAAGAGACCCAGTACTTC.